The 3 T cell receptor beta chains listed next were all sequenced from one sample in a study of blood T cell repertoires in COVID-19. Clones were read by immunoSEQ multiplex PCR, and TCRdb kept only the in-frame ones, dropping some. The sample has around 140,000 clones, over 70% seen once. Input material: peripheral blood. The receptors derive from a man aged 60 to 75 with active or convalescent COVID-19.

In nucleotides, the CDR3 is TGTGCCAGCAGCCCGGGACAGGATAATTCACCCCTCCACTTT. Protein product: CASSPGQDNSPLHF. This chain joins TRBV2 and TRBJ1-6; TRBD1 matches 8 bases. V gave up 6 bases and J gave up 5 bases; unmatched junction bases: 3. The germline gives CDR1 SNHLY, CDR2 FYNNEI. The CDR3 has 14 amino acids.

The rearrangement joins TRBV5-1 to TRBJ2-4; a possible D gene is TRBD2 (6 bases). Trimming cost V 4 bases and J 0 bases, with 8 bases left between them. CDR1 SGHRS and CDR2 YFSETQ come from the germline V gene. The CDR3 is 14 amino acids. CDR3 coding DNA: TGCGCCAGCAGCGGAGGGGTAGCCAAAAACATTCAGTACTTC. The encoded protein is CASSGGVAKNIQYF. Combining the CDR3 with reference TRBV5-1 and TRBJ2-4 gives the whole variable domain KAGVTQTPRYLIKTRGQQVTLSCSPISGHRSVSWYQQTPGQGLQFLFEYFSETQRNKGNFPGRFSGRQFSNSRSEMNVSTLELGDSALYLCASSGGVAKNIQYFGAGTRLSVL.

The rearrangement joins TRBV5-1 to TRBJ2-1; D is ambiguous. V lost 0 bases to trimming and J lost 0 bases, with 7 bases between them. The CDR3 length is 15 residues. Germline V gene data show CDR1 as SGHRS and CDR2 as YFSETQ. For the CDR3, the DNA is TGCGCCAGCAGCTTGGAACAGAGCTCCTACAATGAGCAGTTCTTC. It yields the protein CASSLEQSSYNEQFF. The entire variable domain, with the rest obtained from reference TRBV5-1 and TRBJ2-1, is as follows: KAGVTQTPRYLIKTRGQQVTLSCSPISGHRSVSWYQQTPGQGLQFLFEYFSETQRNKGNFPGRFSGRQFSNSRSEMNVSTLELGDSALYLCASSLEQSSYNEQFFGPGTRLTVL.